This T cell receptor (beta chain) was retrieved from a study of T cell repertoires in cytomegalovirus infection. Study background: Based on public TCR beta signatures, there were indications of CMV infection and of a matching HLA type. Study results and caveats: Ex vivo responses were dominated by HLA-C-restricted CMV-specific TCR beta clonotypes.

This clonotype occurred a few times. Its antigen is not identified. A single record per CDR3 protein comes from TCRdb applying MiXCR to the reads. The sample includes hundreds of thousands of distinct CDR3 sequences, 31% of them seen just once. The CDR3 loop spans 14 amino acids. V trimming: 6 bases; J trimming: 2 bases; junction bases outside the gene matches: 5. CDR1 is MNHEY, CDR2 SMNVEV, per germline (reference sequence). Here the sequenced sample was cultured CD8+ T cells from PBMCs, taken from culture after CMV antigen stimulation. The chain couples TRBV27 to TRBJ2-5; 8 bases fit TRBD2. The sequence came from a human donor in good health (CMV status not recorded). Some clones in this sample may be carry-over from other donors' samples. CDR3 DNA: TGTGCCAGCAGAGCGCGGGGGGCACAAGAGACCCAGTACTTC. Translation: CASRARGAQETQYF.